Each of the 18 T cell receptor beta chains below was sequenced from the same sample in a study of cytomegalovirus exposure and HLA in healthy donors. Primers for the PCR totalled 60 Vbeta and 13 Jbeta. Here immunoSEQ multiplex PCR was the method, and the copy in TCRdb shows in-frame clones only, minus some. This table holds more than 150,000 clones, roughly 87% found once. Sequencing was performed on PBMCs. Receptors originate from a girl less than two years old in good health and CMV-seronegative.

This chain links TRBV6-6 with TRBJ2-1; 11 bases are shared with TRBD2. Germline CDR1 is MNHNY and CDR2 is SVGAGI (reference sequence). V lost 3 bases to trimming and J lost 7 bases; unmatched junction nucleotides: 5. The CDR3 has 15 amino acids. CDR3 nucleotides: TGTGCCAGCAGTTATATAGCGGGGGGGCGAAATGAGCAGTTCTTC. It encodes CASSYIAGGRNEQFF.

This rearrangement joins TRBV4-3 to TRBJ2-4; TRBD1 matches 8 bases. V lost 4 bases, J lost 6 bases, and 5 bases stayed unmatched. The CDR3 is 14 residues long. Germline V lookup: CDR1 LGHNA, CDR2 YSLEER. This chain's CDR3 is CASSPGQGGNIQYF. The CDR3 nucleotides read TGCGCCAGCAGCCCTGGACAGGGCGGAAACATTCAGTACTTC.

The J gene is TRBJ2-3, the V gene TRBV6-1, with TRBD2 identical over 7 bases. V lost 6 bases and J lost 0; bases outside the gene matches: 3. From germline, CDR1 is MNHNS and CDR2 SASEGT. CDR3 length: 14 amino acids. The DNA of the CDR3 is TGTGCCAGCAGACTAGCGTCTAGCACAGATACGCAGTATTTT. Protein product: CASRLASSTDTQYF.

The chain links TRBV7-9 to TRBJ2-7; D is ambiguous. Trimming took 4 bases from V and 2 from J, leaving 6 bases between them. This CDR3 comprises 12 residues. CDR1 and CDR2 (germline): SEHNR, FQNEAQ (reference sequence). The CDR3 here is CASSSETYEQYF. The CDR3 coding sequence is TGTGCCAGCAGCTCAGAAACCTACGAGCAGTACTTC.

The rearrangement uses TRBV11-2 and TRBJ1-4; D is ambiguous. Germline CDR1 and CDR2: SGHAT and FQNNGV. The V end lost 3 bases, the J end lost 11 bases, and 13 bases lay between the germline ends. This CDR3 has 13 residues. The CDR3, as DNA: TGTGCCAGCAGCTTTAACGGCGTCGGGAAACTGTTTTTT. Encoded protein: CASSFNGVGKLFF.

This clone was counted once. V gene TRBV7-2 combines with J gene TRBJ2-3; D remains ambiguous. CDR3 size: 14 residues. V lost 5 bases, J lost 0 bases, and 9 bases lay in between. Germline loops: CDR1 SGHTA, CDR2 FQGNSA. The CDR3 loop is CASSPRSSTDTQYF. The CDR3 DNA sequence: TGTGCCAGCAGCCCCCGGAGTAGCACAGATACGCAGTATTTT. The whole variable domain, filled in from reference TRBV7-2 and TRBJ2-3, reads GAGVSQSPSNKVTEKGKDVELRCDPISGHTALYWYRQSLGQGLEFLIYFQGNSAPDKSGLPSDRFSAERTGGSVSTLTIQRTQQEDSAVYLCASSPRSSTDTQYFGPGTRLTVL.

This sequence joins TRBV10-3 and TRBJ2-7, with 8 nucleotides matching TRBD1. J gave up 2 bases and V 6 bases, and 12 bases lay outside the gene matches. The CDR3 covers 16 residues. Per germline, CDR1 ENHRY and CDR2 SYGVKD. The CDR3, as DNA: TGTGCCATCAGCCGAATGAAGGGGGGACAGGCCTACGAGCAGTACTTC. Protein: CAISRMKGGQAYEQYF.

This chain uses TRBV4-3 with TRBJ2-3, with D possibly matching TRBD1 (6 bases). Germline V lookup: CDR1 LGHNA, CDR2 YSLEER. This CDR3 has 17 residues. The V gene lost 0 bases and the J gene lost 2 bases, with 15 bases spanning the gap. CDR3 loop: CASSQDEDRPFTDTQYF. Here the CDR3 DNA reads TGCGCCAGCAGCCAAGATGAGGACAGACCTTTCACAGATACGCAGTATTTT.

This clone has just one count. This chain uses TRBV19 with TRBJ2-2, with 12 bases lining up with TRBD2. CDR1 LNHDA and CDR2 SQIVND come from the germline V gene (reference sequence). The V gene end was trimmed by 10 bases and the J gene end by 7 bases; junction bases not matched to a gene: 7. The CDR3 covers 14 residues. The CDR3 protein is CATRTSGILGELFF. DNA for the CDR3: TGTGCCACTCGGACTAGCGGGATTCTCGGGGAGCTGTTTTTT.

As to this clone: Germline is not matched at one junction end, which may reflect a read error. The chain employs TRBV7-9 and TRBJ1-2; D is possibly TRBD1 (6 bases). This CDR3 comprises 15 residues. Germline-derived CDR1 and CDR2 are SEHNR and FQNEAQ (reference sequence). The CDR3 DNA follows: TGTTCCAGCAGCCGGTTGGGGGGGGCCGAATATGGCTACACCTTC. It specifies CSSSRLGGAEYGYTF.

This chain links TRBV4-1 with TRBJ2-2, with 9 nucleotides matching TRBD2. The CDR3 is 18 amino acids. Unmatched junction bases numbered 10, after V lost 0 bases and J lost 5 bases. In germline, CDR1 is MGHRA, CDR2 YSYEKL. CDR3 residues: CASSQEPFSGGGTGELFF. For the CDR3, the DNA is TGCGCCAGCAGCCAAGAACCTTTTAGCGGGGGAGGTACCGGGGAGCTGTTTTTT.

The chain links TRBV11-2 to TRBJ2-7, with 7 bases lining up with TRBD1. Losses at the gene ends were 5 bases for V and 4 bases for J; bases not matched to a gene: 8. The V gene's germline CDR1 is SGHAT and CDR2 FQNNGV. This CDR3 comprises 14 residues. CDR3 amino acids: CASSLWDSLYEQYF. In DNA, the CDR3 is TGTGCCAGCAGCCTCTGGGACAGCTTATACGAGCAGTACTTC.

The rearrangement links TRBV5-8 to TRBJ1-1, with 11 bases aligning to TRBD1. This CDR3 contains 14 residues. Germline CDR1 SGHTS, CDR2 YDEGEE. J lost 7 bases, V lost 3 bases, and 5 bases had no gene match. Here the CDR3 reads CASSWGQGENEAFF. CDR3 bases: TGTGCCAGCAGCTGGGGACAGGGGGAGAATGAAGCTTTCTTT.

The gene calls are TRBV5-1 and TRBJ2-2; D is perhaps TRBD1 (5 bases). V was cut by 2 bases and J by 4 bases, with 12 bases left in between. The CDR3 covers 15 residues. Germline CDR1 SGHRS, CDR2 YFSETQ. Here the CDR3 reads CASSFGGQVTGELFF. The CDR3 coding sequence is TGCGCCAGCAGCTTCGGTGGACAAGTCACCGGGGAGCTGTTTTTT.

This chain links TRBV6-6 with TRBJ2-1, with D unresolved. The V gene's germline CDR1 is MNHNY and CDR2 SVGAGI (reference sequence). Trimming shortened V by 2 bases and J by 7 bases, and 6 bases separated the two germline ends. The CDR3 has 12 amino acids. CDR3 protein: CASSYKENEQFF. CDR3 coding DNA: TGTGCCAGCAGTTACAAAGAGAATGAGCAGTTCTTC.

V is TRBV2 and J is TRBJ1-1, with TRBD1 identical over 9 bases. There are 14 residues in the CDR3. With 5 bases clipped from V and 11 bases from J, the junction kept 12 bases outside the gene matches. Germline V gives CDR1 SNHLY, CDR2 FYNNEI. In DNA form, the CDR3 reads TGTGCCAGCAGTACAGGGGGCGGCGGACGCGAGGCTTTCTTT. As protein: CASSTGGGGREAFF.

This sequence joins TRBV11-1 and TRBJ2-1, with 11 bases fitting TRBD2. Trimming took 1 base from V and 8 from J; bases not matched to a gene: 1. The CDR3 is 14 residues long. Germline assignment: CDR1 SGHAT and CDR2 FQDESV (reference sequence). The CDR3 here is CASSLETSGDEQFF. CDR3 coding DNA: TGTGCCAGCAGCTTAGAGACTAGCGGGGATGAGCAGTTCTTC. Full variable domain (missing parts from reference TRBV11-1 and TRBJ2-1): EAEVAQSPRYKITEKSQAVAFWCDPISGHATLYWYRQILGQGPELLVQFQDESVVDDSQLPKDRFSAERLKGVDSTLKIQPAELGDSAMYLCASSLETSGDEQFFGPGTRLTVL.

This clone was picked up one time. The genes are TRBV18 and TRBJ2-3; TRBD2 matches 12 bases. Losses at the gene ends were 2 bases for V and 6 bases for J; bases not matched to a gene: 6. There are 16 residues in the CDR3. The germline gives CDR1 KGHSH, CDR2 LQKENI. The CDR3 DNA sequence: TGTGCCAGCTCACCATTTGAGACTAGCGGGAGTGATACGCAGTATTTT. This translates into CASSPFETSGSDTQYF.